This TCR beta chain comes out of a study of T cell responses to AZD1222 COVID-19 vaccine. General study points: Baseline seropositives among AZD1222 recipients totaled only 5 or 6.

Concerning this clone: What it binds is unknown.

The data were produced by immunoSEQ multiplex PCR, yet TCRdb's version contains in-frame clones alone and is incomplete. The profile covers around 140,000 clones, with about 94% appearing a single time and about 4% taken by the ten largest. Trimming pared 0 bases from V and 3 bases from J, leaving 12 bases between. The germline gives CDR1 MNHEY, CDR2 SVGAGI. The CDR3 sequence is 16 residues long. This chain joins TRBV6-5 and TRBJ1-3; D might be TRBD1 (6 bases). This sequence was found in an adult who received the AZD1222 COVID-19 vaccine. The material was peripheral blood, obtained 28 days after the second AZD1222 dose. As DNA, the CDR3 is TGTGCCAGCAGTTACTCGAGGGGGGGTTATGGAAACACCATATATTTT. This sequence encodes CASSYSRGGYGNTIYF.